This T cell receptor beta chain was sequenced in a study of control samples from healthy donors and cancer patients. The CDR3 runs to 17 residues. Germline V lookup: CDR1 SGHTS, CDR2 YDEGEE. The ends lost 4 bases at V and 4 bases at J; junction bases unmatched: 12. Only in-frame clones appear in the TCRdb table, and some are missing; sequencing was by immunoSEQ multiplex PCR. The sample carries 57,000 or so clones, roughly 94% recorded once. Sequenced material: blood. The receptor comes from a man aged 30 to 45 in good health. The V gene is TRBV5-8, the J gene TRBJ2-1; the match to TRBD2 covers 9 bases. Here the CDR3 reads CASSIQQGTSRYNEQFF. The CDR3 bases are TGTGCCAGCAGCATCCAACAGGGGACTAGCAGATACAATGAGCAGTTCTTC.